The 6 T cell receptor beta chains listed next were all sequenced from one sample in a study of blood T cell repertoires in COVID-19. Only in-frame clones appear in the TCRdb table, and some are missing; sequencing was by immunoSEQ multiplex PCR. Of 250,000 to 300,000 clones listed, around nine tenths are singletons. The material sequenced was peripheral blood. These receptors were obtained from a man over 45 with acute or convalescent COVID-19.

V is TRBV3-1 (or the pseudogene TRBV3-2) and J is TRBJ2-7; TRBD2 aligns across 12 bases. This CDR3 has 16 residues. Trimming took 4 bases from V and 4 from J; bases not matched to a gene: 8. The germline CDR1 and CDR2 sequences are LGHDT and YNNKEL (reference sequence). The CDR3 spells CASSPQLAGGIYEQYF. The CDR3, as DNA: TGTGCCAGCAGCCCGCAACTAGCGGGGGGAATTTACGAGCAGTACTTC.

This sequence joins TRBV30 and TRBJ1-2; D call uncertain. From germline, CDR1 is GTSNPN and CDR2 SVGIG (reference sequence). Between the trimmed V and J ends, which lost 5 bases and 6 bases, there was a span of 10 bases. The length of the CDR3 is 11 residues. The CDR3 loop reads CAWGRAHGYTF. The CDR3 bases are TGTGCCTGGGGTCGAGCCCATGGCTACACCTTC.

V usage is TRBV5-4 and J usage is TRBJ2-1; 13 nucleotides agree with TRBD2. This CDR3 has 16 residues. With 4 bases clipped from V and 9 bases from J, the junction kept 10 bases outside the gene matches. Germline CDR1 is SGHNT and CDR2 is YYREEE (reference sequence). The CDR3 reads CASSPPTSGGAGEQFF. The DNA for the CDR3 is TGTGCCAGCAGCCCGCCCACTAGCGGGGGGGCGGGTGAGCAGTTCTTC.

CDR3 bases: TGTGCCAGCAGCTTAGACAGGGTGGGCCAAGAGACCCAGTACTTC. It codes for CASSLDRVGQETQYF. This sequence joins TRBV11-2 and TRBJ2-5, with D possibly TRBD1 on 5 matching bases. Trimming pared 0 bases from V and 1 base from J, leaving 9 bases between. Germline loops: CDR1 SGHAT, CDR2 FQNNGV. The CDR3 has 15 amino acids.

The chain couples TRBV4-2 to TRBJ2-1, with 10 bases that match TRBD2. CDR3 length: 15 residues. CDR1 LGHNA and CDR2 YNFKEQ come from the germline V gene. V lost 4 bases, J lost 3 bases, and 3 bases stayed unmatched. The DNA of the CDR3 is TGTGCCAGCAGCCCTAGCGGGGGCGACTACAATGAGCAGTTCTTC. This translates into CASSPSGGDYNEQFF.

This chain links TRBV2 with TRBJ2-5; 9 bases line up with TRBD2. CDR3 length: 14 residues. Per germline, CDR1 SNHLY and CDR2 FYNNEI. With V trimmed by 4 bases and J by 9 bases, 9 bases remained unmatched. In nucleotides, the CDR3 is TGTGCCAGCAGTGTAGAGCGGGGGGAAGGGGCCCAGTACTTC. Translated: CASSVERGEGAQYF.